The TCR beta chain described here comes from a study of blood T cell repertoires in COVID-19. Profiled with immunoSEQ multiplex PCR; TCRdb holds only in-frame clones, not every one. The sample has 250,000 to 300,000 clones, 86% seen once. CDR3 length: 14 residues. V gave up 7 bases and J gave up 4 bases, with 14 bases separating them. In germline, CDR1 is MNHEY, CDR2 SVGAGI. The sample taken for sequencing was peripheral blood. This rearrangement joins TRBV6-5 to TRBJ1-3; D unresolved. This clonotype was sampled from a man between 18 and 35 years old with active or convalescent COVID-19. The CDR3 region has the DNA TGTGCCAGCAACCTCGGAGGGTCCGGAAACACCATATATTTT. Protein: CASNLGGSGNTIYF.